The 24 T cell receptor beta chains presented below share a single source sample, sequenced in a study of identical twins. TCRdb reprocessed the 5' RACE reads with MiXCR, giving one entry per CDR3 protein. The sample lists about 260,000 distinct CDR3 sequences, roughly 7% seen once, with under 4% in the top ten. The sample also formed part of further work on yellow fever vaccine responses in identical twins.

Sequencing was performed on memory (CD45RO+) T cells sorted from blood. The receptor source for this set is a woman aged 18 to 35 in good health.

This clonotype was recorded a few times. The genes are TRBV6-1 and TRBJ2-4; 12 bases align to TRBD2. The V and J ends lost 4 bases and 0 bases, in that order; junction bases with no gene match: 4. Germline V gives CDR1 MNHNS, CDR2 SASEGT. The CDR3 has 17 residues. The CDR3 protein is CASSGGLAGLAKNIQYF. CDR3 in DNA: TGTGCCAGCAGTGGAGGACTAGCGGGGTTAGCCAAAAACATTCAGTACTTC.

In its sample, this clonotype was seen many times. In DNA form, the CDR3 reads TGCGCCAGCAGCTTGGGGCGAGTCCTGACACAAGAGACCCAGTACTTC. Protein: CASSLGRVLTQETQYF. The rearrangement links TRBV5-1 to TRBJ2-5, with unresolved D. The CDR3 is 16 amino acids. The V gene lost 0 bases and the J gene lost 2 bases, with 14 bases spanning the gap. CDR1 is SGHRS and CDR2 is YFSETQ in the germline V gene.

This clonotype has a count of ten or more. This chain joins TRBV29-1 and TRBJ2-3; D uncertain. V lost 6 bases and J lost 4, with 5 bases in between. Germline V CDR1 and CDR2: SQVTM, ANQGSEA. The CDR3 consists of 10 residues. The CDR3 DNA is TGCAGCGTCCTAGCAGATACGCAGTATTTT. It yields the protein CSVLADTQYF.

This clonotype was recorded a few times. In nucleotides, the CDR3 is TGTGCCAGCAGCACGGGACAGGGAGTCGTAGCGGATAAAACCGGGGAGCTGTTTTTT. This encodes CASSTGQGVVADKTGELFF. The chain employs TRBV11-1 and TRBJ2-2; TRBD1 aligns across 9 bases. Germline CDR1 and CDR2: SGHAT and FQDESV (reference sequence). The CDR3 consists of 19 residues. J gave up 5 bases and V 5 bases, and 18 bases lay outside the gene matches.

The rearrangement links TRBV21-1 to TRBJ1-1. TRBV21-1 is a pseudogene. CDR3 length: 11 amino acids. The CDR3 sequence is CASNPNTEAFF. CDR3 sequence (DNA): TGTGCCAGCAACCCCAACACTGAAGCTTTCTTT.

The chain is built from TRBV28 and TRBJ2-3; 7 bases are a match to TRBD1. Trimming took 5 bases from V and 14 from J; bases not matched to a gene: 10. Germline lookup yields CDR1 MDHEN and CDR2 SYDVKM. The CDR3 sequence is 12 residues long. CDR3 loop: CASSIRQGRAYF. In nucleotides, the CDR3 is TGTGCCAGCAGTATAAGACAGGGAAGGGCGTATTTT.

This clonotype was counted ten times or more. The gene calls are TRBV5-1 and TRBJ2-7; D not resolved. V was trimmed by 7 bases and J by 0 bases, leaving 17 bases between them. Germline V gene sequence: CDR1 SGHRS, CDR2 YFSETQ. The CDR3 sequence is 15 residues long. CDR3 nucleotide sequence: TGCGCCAGCTTCCCCCTCCCAGCGTCCTCCTACGAGCAGTACTTC. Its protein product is CASFPLPASSYEQYF.

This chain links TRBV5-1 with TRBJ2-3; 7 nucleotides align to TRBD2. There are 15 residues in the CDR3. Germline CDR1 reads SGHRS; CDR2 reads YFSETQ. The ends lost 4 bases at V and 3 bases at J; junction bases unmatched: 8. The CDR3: CASSGGVKNTDTQYF. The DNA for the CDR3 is TGCGCCAGCAGCGGGGGGGTCAAGAATACAGATACGCAGTATTTT.

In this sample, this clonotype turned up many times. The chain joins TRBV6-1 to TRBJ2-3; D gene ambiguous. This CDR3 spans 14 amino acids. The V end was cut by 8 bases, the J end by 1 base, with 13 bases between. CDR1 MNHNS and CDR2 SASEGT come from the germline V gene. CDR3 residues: CASWADWRTDTQYF. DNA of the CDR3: TGTGCCAGCTGGGCCGACTGGCGCACAGATACGCAGTATTTT.

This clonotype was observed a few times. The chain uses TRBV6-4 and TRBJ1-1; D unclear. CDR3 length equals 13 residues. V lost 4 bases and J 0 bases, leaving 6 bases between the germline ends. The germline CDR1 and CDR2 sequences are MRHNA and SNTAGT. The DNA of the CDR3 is TGTGCCAGCAGTGCCAGCCTGAACACTGAAGCTTTCTTT. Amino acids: CASSASLNTEAFF.

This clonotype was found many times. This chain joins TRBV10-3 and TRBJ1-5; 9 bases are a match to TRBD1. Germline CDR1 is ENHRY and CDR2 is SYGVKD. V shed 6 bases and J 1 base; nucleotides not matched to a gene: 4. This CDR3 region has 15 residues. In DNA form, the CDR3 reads TGTGCCATCAGACAGGGGGCTGAGAGCAATCAGCCCCAGCATTTT. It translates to CAIRQGAESNQPQHF.

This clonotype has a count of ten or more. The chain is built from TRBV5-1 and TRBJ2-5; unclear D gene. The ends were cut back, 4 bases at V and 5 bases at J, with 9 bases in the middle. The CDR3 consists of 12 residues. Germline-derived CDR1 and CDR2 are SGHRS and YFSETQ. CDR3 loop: CASSERRETQYF. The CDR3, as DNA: TGCGCCAGCAGCGAACGCAGGGAGACCCAGTACTTC.

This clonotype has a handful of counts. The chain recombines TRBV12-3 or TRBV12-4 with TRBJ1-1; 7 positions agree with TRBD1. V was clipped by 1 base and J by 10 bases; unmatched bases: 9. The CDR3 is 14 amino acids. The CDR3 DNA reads TGTGCCAGCAGTTTAGGAGGAAGGACAGGTGGAGCTTTCTTT. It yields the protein CASSLGGRTGGAFF.

CDR3 sequence reads: CSVLGTSRSTDTQYF. CDR3 bases: TGCAGCGTGCTTGGGACTAGCAGAAGCACAGATACGCAGTATTTT. The chain employs TRBV29-1 and TRBJ2-3; 9 nucleotides align to TRBD2. The J segment lost 0 bases and the V segment lost 6 bases, leaving 7 bases of the junction unmatched. This CDR3 comprises 15 residues. Germline lookup yields CDR1 SQVTM and CDR2 ANQGSEA.

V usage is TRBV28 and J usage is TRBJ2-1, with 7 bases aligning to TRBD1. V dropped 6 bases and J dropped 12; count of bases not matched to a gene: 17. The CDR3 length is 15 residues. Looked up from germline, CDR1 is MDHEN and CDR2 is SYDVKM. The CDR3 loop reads CASRKKVLPGQVQFF. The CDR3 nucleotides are TGTGCCAGCAGAAAGAAGGTACTACCTGGACAGGTGCAGTTCTTC.

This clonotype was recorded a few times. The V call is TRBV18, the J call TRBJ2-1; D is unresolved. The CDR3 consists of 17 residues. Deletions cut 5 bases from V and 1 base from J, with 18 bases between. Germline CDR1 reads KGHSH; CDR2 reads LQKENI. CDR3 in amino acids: CASSLVRAKISYNEQFF. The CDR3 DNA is TGTGCCAGCTCATTGGTCCGAGCAAAGATTTCCTACAATGAGCAGTTCTTC.

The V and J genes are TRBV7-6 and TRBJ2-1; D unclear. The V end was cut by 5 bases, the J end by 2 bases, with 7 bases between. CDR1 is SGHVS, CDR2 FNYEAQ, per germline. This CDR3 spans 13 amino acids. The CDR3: CASSISTYNEQFF. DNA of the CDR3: TGTGCCAGCAGCATTAGTACCTACAATGAGCAGTTCTTC.

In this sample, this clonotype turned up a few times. Here the CDR3 DNA reads TGCAGTGCTATAGCGGGAGATCCCGCGAACACCGGGGAGCTGTTTTTT. This codes for CSAIAGDPANTGELFF. The V gene is TRBV20-1, the J gene TRBJ2-2; TRBD2 aligns across 9 bases. J was trimmed by 0 bases and V by 4 bases; bases with no gene match: 6. There are 16 residues in the CDR3. Looked up from germline, CDR1 is DFQATT and CDR2 is SNEGSKA (reference sequence).

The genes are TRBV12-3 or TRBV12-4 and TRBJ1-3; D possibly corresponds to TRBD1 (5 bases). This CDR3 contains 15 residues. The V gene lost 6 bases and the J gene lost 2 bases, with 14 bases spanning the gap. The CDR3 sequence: CASSLGTGTGNTIYF. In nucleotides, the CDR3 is TGTGCCAGCAGCCTTGGGACGGGGACTGGAAACACCATATATTTT.

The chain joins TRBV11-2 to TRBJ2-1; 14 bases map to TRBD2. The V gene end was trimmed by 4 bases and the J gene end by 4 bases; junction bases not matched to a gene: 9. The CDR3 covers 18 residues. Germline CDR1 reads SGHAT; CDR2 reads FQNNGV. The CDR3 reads CASSSMTSGRAWYNEQFF. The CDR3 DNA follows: TGTGCCAGCAGCTCCATGACTAGCGGGAGGGCGTGGTACAATGAGCAGTTCTTC.

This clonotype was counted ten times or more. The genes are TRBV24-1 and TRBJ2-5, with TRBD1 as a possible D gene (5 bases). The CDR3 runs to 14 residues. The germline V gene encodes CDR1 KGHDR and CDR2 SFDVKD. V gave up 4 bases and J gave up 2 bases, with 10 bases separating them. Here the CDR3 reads CATSDPTGQETQYF. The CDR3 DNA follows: TGTGCCACCAGTGACCCTACAGGTCAAGAGACCCAGTACTTC.

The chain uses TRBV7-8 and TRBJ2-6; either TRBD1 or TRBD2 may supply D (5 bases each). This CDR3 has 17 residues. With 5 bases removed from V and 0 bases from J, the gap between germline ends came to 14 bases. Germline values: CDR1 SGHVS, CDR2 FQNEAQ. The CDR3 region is CASSLTVAISGANVLTF. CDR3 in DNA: TGTGCCAGCAGCCTGACAGTAGCGATCTCTGGGGCCAACGTCCTGACTTTC.

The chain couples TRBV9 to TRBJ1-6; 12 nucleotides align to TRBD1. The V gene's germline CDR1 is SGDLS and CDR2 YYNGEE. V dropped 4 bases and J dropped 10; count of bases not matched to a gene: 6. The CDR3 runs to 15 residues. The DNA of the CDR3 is TGTGCCAGCAGCCCCGCCGGGACAGGGGGCTCACCCCTCCACTTT. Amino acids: CASSPAGTGGSPLHF.

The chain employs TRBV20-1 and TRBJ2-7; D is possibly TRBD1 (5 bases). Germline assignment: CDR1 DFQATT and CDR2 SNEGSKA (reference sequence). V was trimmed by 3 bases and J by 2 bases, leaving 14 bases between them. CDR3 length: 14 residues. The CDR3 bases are TGCAGTGCTAGGGACATACGACAAACCTACGAGCAGTACGTC. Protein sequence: CSARDIRQTYEQYV.